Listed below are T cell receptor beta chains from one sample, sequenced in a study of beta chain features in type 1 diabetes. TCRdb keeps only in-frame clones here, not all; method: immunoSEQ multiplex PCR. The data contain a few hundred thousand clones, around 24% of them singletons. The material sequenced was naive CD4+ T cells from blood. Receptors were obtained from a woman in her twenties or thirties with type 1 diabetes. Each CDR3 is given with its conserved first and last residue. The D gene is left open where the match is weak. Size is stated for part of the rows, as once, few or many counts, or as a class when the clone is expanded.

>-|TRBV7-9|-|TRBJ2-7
CASSLPSNEQYF
TGTGCCAGCAGCTTACCGAGTAACGAGCAGTACTTC
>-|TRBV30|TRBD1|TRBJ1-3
CAWSVGQGIGNTIYF
TGTGCCTGGAGTGTAGGACAGGGGATTGGAAACACCATATATTTT
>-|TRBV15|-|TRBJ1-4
CATSRVGQLNEKLFF
TGTGCCACCAGCAGAGTTGGGCAGCTTAATGAAAAACTGTTTTTT
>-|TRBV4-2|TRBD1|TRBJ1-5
CASSQEQGGPNQPQHF
TGTGCCAGCAGCCAAGAACAGGGGGGCCCCAATCAGCCCCAGCATTTT
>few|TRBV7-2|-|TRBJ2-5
CASSLVSGSETQYF
TGTGCCAGCAGCTTAGTGTCGGGTTCGGAGACCCAGTACTTC
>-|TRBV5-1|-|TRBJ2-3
CASSFRADTQYF
TGCGCCAGCAGCTTCCGGGCAGATACGCAGTATTTT
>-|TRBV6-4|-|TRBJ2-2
CASSGQYTGELFF
TGTGCCAGCAGCGGACAGTACACCGGGGAGCTGTTTTTT
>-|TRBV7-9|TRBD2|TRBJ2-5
CASSSFGTSGGPQYF
TGTGCCAGCAGCTCCTTTGGGACTAGCGGGGGACCCCAGTACTTC
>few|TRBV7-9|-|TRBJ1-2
CASSFSPGNGYTF
TGTGCCAGCAGCTTTTCCCCAGGGAATGGCTACACCTTC
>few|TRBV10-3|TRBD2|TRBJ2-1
CAISAGGAYNEQFF
TGTGCCATCAGTGCCGGGGGGGCCTACAATGAGCAGTTCTTC
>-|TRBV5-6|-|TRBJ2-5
CASSLGSGLQETQYF
TGTGCCAGCAGCTTGGGGAGCGGGCTCCAAGAGACCCAGTACTTC
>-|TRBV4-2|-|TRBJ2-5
CASSQDSEETQYF
TGTGCCAGCAGCCAAGACTCGGAGGAGACCCAGTACTTC
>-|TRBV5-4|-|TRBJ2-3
CASSLGLNTDTQYF
TGTGCCAGCAGCCTTGGACTTAACACAGATACGCAGTATTTT
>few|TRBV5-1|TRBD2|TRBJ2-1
CASSGGTSGRPGDNEQFF
TGCGCCAGCAGCGGAGGGACTAGCGGGAGGCCGGGGGACAATGAGCAGTTCTTC
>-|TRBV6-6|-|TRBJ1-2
CASRQDYGYTF
TGTGCCAGCAGGCAGGATTATGGCTACACCTTC
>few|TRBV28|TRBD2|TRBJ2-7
CASSRAGGGPPEQYF
TGTGCCAGCAGCCGAGCGGGGGGAGGGCCCCCCGAGCAGTACTTC
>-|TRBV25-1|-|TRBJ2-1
CASRSYNEQFF
TGTGCCAGCAGGAGCTACAATGAGCAGTTCTTC
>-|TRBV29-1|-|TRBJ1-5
CSIAMGSNQPQHF
TGCAGCATAGCGATGGGAAGCAATCAGCCCCAGCATTTT
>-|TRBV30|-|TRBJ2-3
CAWSGGADYTDTQYF
TGTGCCTGGAGTGGGGGTGCGGACTACACAGATACGCAGTATTTT
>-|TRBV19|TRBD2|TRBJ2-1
CASSPSLAGGYNEQFF
TGTGCCAGTAGCCCGTCTCTAGCGGGAGGGTACAATGAGCAGTTCTTC
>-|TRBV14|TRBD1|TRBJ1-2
CASSQDYVTGDDYGYTF
TGTGCCAGCAGCCAAGATTACGTGACAGGGGACGACTATGGCTACACCTTC
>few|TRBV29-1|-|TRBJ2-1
CSVGHVGNEQFF
TGCAGCGTCGGACATGTCGGGAATGAGCAGTTCTTC